Below, 8 T cell receptor beta chains from the same sample are listed, as sequenced in a study of spatial heterogeneity in lung cancer. Time point described: sample taken at primary tumor resection. Whole RNA, isolated from tumor, nontumor lung or frozen PBMC, was sequenced without prior sorting. MiXCR, run by TCRdb on the 5' RACE reads, gives a single entry per CDR3 protein. This sample has some 100,000 distinct CDR3 sequences, with around 10% found just once. The sequences come from PBMCs, collected at surgery. Receptors were obtained from a male donor with early-stage non-small cell lung cancer.

In regard to this clonotype: This CDR3 is missing its conserved last phenylalanine or tryptophan, likely due to a read error. Because the CDR3's place on the DNA is in doubt, the DNA is left out and the CDR3 is given as listed by TCRdb. The V gene is TRBV7-2, the J gene TRBJ2-7; no check of the table's D call, TRBD1, against the DNA was made. Germline CDR1 reads SGHTA; CDR2 reads FQGNSA. The CDR3 spans 12 residues, counting both ends. The CDR3 sequence is CASSLGESGAPL.

On this clonotype: At one end the junction does not follow the germline gene, possibly because of a read error. V is TRBV7-2 and J is TRBJ1-4; no reliable D call. In germline, CDR1 is SGHTA, CDR2 FQGNSA. This CDR3 has 12 amino acids. DNA of the CDR3: TGTGCCAGCAGCTTCGGCAGTGAAAACCTGTTTTTT. Translation: CASSFGSENLFF.

The chain joins TRBV15 to TRBJ2-3, with 7 bases fitting TRBD1. After removal of 3 bases from V and 0 bases from J, the junction contained 3 bases not matched to a gene. The CDR3 contains 15 residues. CDR1 and CDR2 from the germline V gene are LNHNV and YYDKDF (reference sequence). This chain's CDR3 is CATSSLTGSTDTQYF. DNA for the CDR3: TGTGCCACCAGCAGCCTGACAGGGAGCACAGATACGCAGTATTTT.

The chain joins TRBV5-1 to TRBJ1-6, with 8 positions matching TRBD1. The germline CDR1 and CDR2 sequences are SGHRS and YFSETQ. This CDR3 has 15 amino acids. Losses at the gene ends were 0 bases for V and 8 bases for J; bases not matched to a gene: 4. The CDR3 DNA reads TGCGCCAGCAGCTTGGGACAGGGGAACGATTCACCCCTCCACTTT. It specifies CASSLGQGNDSPLHF. Together with reference TRBV5-1 and TRBJ1-6, the CDR3 gives the full variable domain: KAGVTQTPRYLIKTRGQQVTLSCSPISGHRSVSWYQQTPGQGLQFLFEYFSETQRNKGNFPGRFSGRQFSNSRSEMNVSTLELGDSALYLCASSLGQGNDSPLHFGNGTRLTVT.

This clonotype has ten or more counts. This rearrangement joins TRBV5-1 to TRBJ2-2; no clear D. V shed 4 bases and J shed 6 bases, with 7 bases lying between them. In germline, CDR1 is SGHRS, CDR2 YFSETQ. CDR3 length equals 12 residues. CDR3 sequence (DNA): TGCGCCAGCAGCCCCGACTCCGGGGAGCTGTTTTTT. Amino acid sequence: CASSPDSGELFF. Full variable domain (remainder filled in from reference TRBV5-1 and TRBJ2-2): KAGVTQTPRYLIKTRGQQVTLSCSPISGHRSVSWYQQTPGQGLQFLFEYFSETQRNKGNFPGRFSGRQFSNSRSEMNVSTLELGDSALYLCASSPDSGELFFGEGSRLTVL.

This clonotype has more than one count but fewer than ten. This chain joins TRBV19 and TRBJ1-1, with a tentative D call TRBD1 (5 bases). This CDR3 has 14 amino acids. V gave up 6 bases and J gave up 4 bases, with 15 bases separating them. Germline V lookup: CDR1 LNHDA, CDR2 SQIVND (reference sequence). Here the CDR3 DNA reads TGTGCCAGTAGGACGGGGGGGACCTTCACTGAAGCTTTCTTT. Translating gives CASRTGGTFTEAFF.

The chain has TRBV25-1 and TRBJ2-4; TRBD1 matches at 9 bases. V shed 7 bases and J 9 bases; nucleotides not matched to a gene: 10. CDR1 is MGHDK and CDR2 is SYGVNS in the germline V gene. The CDR3 covers 14 residues. The CDR3 protein is CASIGTGSSGIQYF. CDR3 nucleotide sequence: TGTGCCAGCATTGGGACAGGGTCCTCCGGCATTCAGTACTTC.

J is TRBJ2-2 and V is TRBV24-1; D remains unclear. The V gene's germline CDR1 is KGHDR and CDR2 SFDVKD. The CDR3 contains 15 residues. Trimming left V 3 bases short and J 4 bases short, with 11 bases between. The chain's CDR3 is CATSDNTGPTGELFF. In DNA form, the CDR3 reads TGTGCCACCAGTGATAATACCGGGCCCACCGGGGAGCTGTTTTTT.